Each of the 3 T cell receptor beta chains below was sequenced from the same sample in a study of CD8+CD57+ T cells in acquired aplastic anemia. The template used for profiling TCR beta VDJ and CDR3 was genomic DNA. TCRdb used MiXCR to reprocess the reads, holding one entry per CDR3 protein. The table records about 270,000 distinct CDR3 sequences, around three fifths of them present only once. The sequencing sample was made of sorted CD4+, CD8+, or CD8+CD57+ T cells (not recorded which) from PBMCs. The receptors were sampled from a human donor with severe aplastic anemia or a healthy control (not recorded which).

This clonotype was seen only a few times. Possible read error: a much larger clone is one base away. The chain joins TRBV19 to TRBJ2-7; 7 bases align to TRBD2. The CDR3 length is 12 residues. Germline CDR1 reads LNHDA; CDR2 reads SQIVND (reference sequence). J gave up 4 bases and V 11 bases, and 8 bases lay outside the gene matches. The CDR3 DNA reads TGTGCCTGGAAGGGAGGGTTATACGAGCAGTACTTC. Amino acids: CAWKGGLYEQYF.

This clonotype showed up many times. V and J are TRBV11-2 and TRBJ1-2, with a weak D call TRBD1 (6 bases). CDR3 length: 13 amino acids. The V gene's germline CDR1 is SGHAT and CDR2 FQNNGV. Trimming removed 6 bases from V and 4 bases from J, with 12 bases in between. For the CDR3, the DNA is TGTGCCAGCAGTCGAGGACAGAGCTATGGCTACACCTTC. Translated, it gives CASSRGQSYGYTF.

The rearrangement uses TRBV7-8 and TRBJ2-3; D assignment may be TRBD1 or TRBD2 (5 bases each). Germline loops: CDR1 SGHVS, CDR2 FQNEAQ. The CDR3 sequence is 16 residues long. Trimming stripped 5 bases from V and 2 bases from J, with 17 bases between. CDR3 nucleotide sequence: TGTGCCAGCAGCCCCCTCGGGACGTACATCACAGATACGCAGTATTTT. Protein: CASSPLGTYITDTQYF. The complete variable domain, with remaining parts taken from reference TRBV7-8 and TRBJ2-3, reads GAGVSQSPRYKVAKRGQDVALRCDPISGHVSLFWYQQALGQGPEFLTYFQNEAQLDKSGLPSDRFFAERPEGSVSTLKIQRTQQEDSAVYLCASSPLGTYITDTQYFGPGTRLTVL.